This T cell receptor (beta chain) is from a study of blood T cell repertoires in COVID-19. Clones were sequenced by immunoSEQ multiplex PCR, and TCRdb holds only the in-frame ones, with some missing. There are approximately 80,000 clones in the sample; approximately 85% occur only once, and around 2.9% lies in the top ten. CDR3 size: 20 residues. Germline assignment: CDR1 KGHSH and CDR2 LQKENI. V lost 6 bases, J lost 0 bases, and 17 bases stayed unmatched. The sample was peripheral blood. The sequence came from a woman older than 75 with COVID-19, enrolled during active disease. The chain joins TRBV18 to TRBJ2-2, with 9 nucleotides matching TRBD1. The DNA of the CDR3 is TGTGCCAGCTCCCGACCCGGGACAGGGCTCACTCGGCCGAACACCGGGGAGCTGTTTTTT. This sequence encodes CASSRPGTGLTRPNTGELFF.